This TCR beta chain was sequenced for a study of response to subunit inactivated influenza vaccine. Findings of the study overall: It was the authors' suggestion that each seasonal influenza vaccination recruits few new T cells.

In this sample, this clonotype turned up a few times. The antigen is not known. There are 15 residues in the CDR3. Germline CDR1 is SGHAT and CDR2 is FQNNGV. The trim removed 4 bases at V and 8 bases at J, leaving 11 bases unmatched. One entry per CDR3 protein, called by TCRdb with MiXCR from the RT-PCR reads. The sample lists 500,000 to 550,000 distinct CDR3 sequences; 6.5% to 8% were seen once. This chain joins TRBV11-2 and TRBJ1-1, with 9 positions matching TRBD1. Material: PBMCs from blood, obtained about 23 months after vaccination. The receptor was isolated from a man aged 50 to 69 who received an inactivated influenza vaccine. Here the CDR3 reads CASSSGTGYYGEAFF. DNA for the CDR3: TGTGCCAGCAGCTCCGGGACAGGGTACTACGGCGAAGCTTTCTTT.